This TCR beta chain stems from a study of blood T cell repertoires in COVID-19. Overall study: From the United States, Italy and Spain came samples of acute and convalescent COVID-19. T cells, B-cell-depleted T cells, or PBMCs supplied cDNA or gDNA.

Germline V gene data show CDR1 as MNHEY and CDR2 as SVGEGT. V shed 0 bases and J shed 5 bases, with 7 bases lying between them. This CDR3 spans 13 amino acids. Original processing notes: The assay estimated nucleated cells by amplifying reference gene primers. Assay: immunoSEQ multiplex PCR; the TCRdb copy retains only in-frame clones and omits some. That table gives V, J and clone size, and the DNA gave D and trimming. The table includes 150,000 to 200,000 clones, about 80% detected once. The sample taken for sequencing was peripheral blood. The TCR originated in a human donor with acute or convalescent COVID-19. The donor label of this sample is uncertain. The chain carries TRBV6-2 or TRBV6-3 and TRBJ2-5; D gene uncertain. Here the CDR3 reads CASSYSSWETQYF. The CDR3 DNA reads TGTGCCAGCAGTTACTCTAGCTGGGAGACCCAGTACTTC.